This TCR beta chain derives from a study of STAT3 mutations in large granular lymphocyte leukemia. Study-wide context: Immunosuppressive therapy was given to more than half of T-LGLL patients.

Points on this clone: No antigen is known for it.

Study results and limitations: At least one immunodominant TCR beta clonotype appeared in every T-cell large granular lymphocyte leukemia patient.

V lost 0 bases and J 0 bases, leaving 10 bases between the germline ends. The CDR3 spans 17 residues. Per the germline V gene, CDR1 is SGHDT and CDR2 is YYEEEE. TCRdb keeps only in-frame clones here, not all; method: immunoSEQ multiplex PCR. Of about 3,500 clones in the sample, about 73% were seen once. Material: peripheral blood mononuclear cells. This receptor was identified in a man between 60 and 70 years old with T-cell large granular lymphocyte leukemia. Some clones in this sample may be carry-over from other donors' samples. The rearrangement uses TRBV5-6 and TRBJ2-6, with D maybe TRBD1 (6 bases). This CDR3 is CASSLDRVVSGANVLTF. The CDR3 DNA reads as TGTGCCAGCAGCTTGGACAGGGTAGTCTCTGGGGCCAACGTCCTGACTTTC.